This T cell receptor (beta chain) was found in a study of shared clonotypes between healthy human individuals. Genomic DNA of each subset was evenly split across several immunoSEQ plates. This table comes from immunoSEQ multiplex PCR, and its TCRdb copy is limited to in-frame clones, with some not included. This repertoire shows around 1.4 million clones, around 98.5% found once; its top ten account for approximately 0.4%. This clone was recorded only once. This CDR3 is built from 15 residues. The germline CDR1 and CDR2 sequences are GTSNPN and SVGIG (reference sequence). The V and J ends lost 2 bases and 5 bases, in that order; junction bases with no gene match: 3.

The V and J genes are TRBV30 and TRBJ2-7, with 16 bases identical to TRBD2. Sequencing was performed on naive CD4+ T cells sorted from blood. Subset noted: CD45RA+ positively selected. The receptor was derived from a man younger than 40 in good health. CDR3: CAWSKGTSGRDEQYF. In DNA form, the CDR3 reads TGTGCCTGGAGTAAGGGGACTAGCGGGAGGGACGAGCAGTACTTC.